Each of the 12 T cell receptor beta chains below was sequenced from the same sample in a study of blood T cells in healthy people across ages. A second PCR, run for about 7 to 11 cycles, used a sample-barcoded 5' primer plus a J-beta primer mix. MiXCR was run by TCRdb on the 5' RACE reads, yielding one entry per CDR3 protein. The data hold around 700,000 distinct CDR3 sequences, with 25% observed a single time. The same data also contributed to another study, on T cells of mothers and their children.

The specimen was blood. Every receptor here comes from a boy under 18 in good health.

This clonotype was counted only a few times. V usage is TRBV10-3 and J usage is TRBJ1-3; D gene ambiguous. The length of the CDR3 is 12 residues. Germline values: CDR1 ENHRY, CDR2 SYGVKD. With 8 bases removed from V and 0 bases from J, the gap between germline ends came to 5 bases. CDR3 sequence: CAIRDSGNTIYF. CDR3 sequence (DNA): TGTGCCATCCGAGACTCTGGAAACACCATATATTTT.

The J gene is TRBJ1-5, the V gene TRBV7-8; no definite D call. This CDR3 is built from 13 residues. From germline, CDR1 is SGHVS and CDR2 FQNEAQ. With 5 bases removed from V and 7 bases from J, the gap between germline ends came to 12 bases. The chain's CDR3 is CASSLRFEQPQHF. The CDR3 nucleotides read TGTGCCAGCAGCCTCCGGTTTGAACAGCCCCAGCATTTT.

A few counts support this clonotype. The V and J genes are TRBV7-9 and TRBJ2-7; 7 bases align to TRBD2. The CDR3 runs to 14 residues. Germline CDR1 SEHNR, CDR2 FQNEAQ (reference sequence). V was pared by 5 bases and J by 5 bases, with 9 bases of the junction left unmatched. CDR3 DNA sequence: TGTGCCAGCAGCCTCGACGGGGAGGGCGACGAGCAGTACTTC. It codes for CASSLDGEGDEQYF.

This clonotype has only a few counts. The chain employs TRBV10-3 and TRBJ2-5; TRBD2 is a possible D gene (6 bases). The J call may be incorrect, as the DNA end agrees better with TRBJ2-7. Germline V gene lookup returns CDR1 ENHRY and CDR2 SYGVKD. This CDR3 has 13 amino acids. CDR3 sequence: CAVAGTSTYEQYF. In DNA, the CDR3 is TGTGCCGTTGCCGGGACTTCAACCTACGAGCAGTACTTC.

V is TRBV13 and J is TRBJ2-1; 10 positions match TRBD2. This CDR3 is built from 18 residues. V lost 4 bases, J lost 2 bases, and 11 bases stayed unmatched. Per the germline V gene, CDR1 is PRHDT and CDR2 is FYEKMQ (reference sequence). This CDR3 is CASSYRTQAGGPYNEQFF. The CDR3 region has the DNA TGTGCCAGCAGCTATCGTACCCAAGCGGGGGGGCCCTACAATGAGCAGTTCTTC.

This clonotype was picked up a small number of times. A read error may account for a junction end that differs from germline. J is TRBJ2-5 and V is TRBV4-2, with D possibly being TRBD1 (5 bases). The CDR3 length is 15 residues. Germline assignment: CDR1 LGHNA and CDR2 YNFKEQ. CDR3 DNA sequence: TGTGCCAACAGCCATATGGACAAAAACCAAGAGACCCAGTACTTC. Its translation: CANSHMDKNQETQYF.

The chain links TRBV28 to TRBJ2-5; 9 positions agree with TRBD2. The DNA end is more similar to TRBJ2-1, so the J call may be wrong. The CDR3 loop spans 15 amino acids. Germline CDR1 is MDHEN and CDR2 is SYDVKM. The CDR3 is CASSPLAGLYNEQFF. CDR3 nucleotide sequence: TGTGCCAGCAGTCCTCTAGCGGGGCTCTACAATGAGCAGTTCTTC.

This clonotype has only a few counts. CDR3 in amino acids: CASQPPRTDTQYF. The CDR3 DNA is TGTGCCAGCCAACCGCCTCGCACAGATACGCAGTATTTT. The chain couples TRBV6-6 to TRBJ2-3; D is unclear. Germline V gene data show CDR1 as MNHNY and CDR2 as SVGAGI (reference sequence). Trimming cost V 8 bases and J 1 base, with 10 bases left between them. The CDR3 covers 13 residues.

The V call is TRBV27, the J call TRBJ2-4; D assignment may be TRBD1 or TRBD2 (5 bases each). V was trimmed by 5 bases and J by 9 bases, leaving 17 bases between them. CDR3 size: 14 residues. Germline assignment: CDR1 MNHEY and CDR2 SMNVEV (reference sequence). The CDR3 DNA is TGTGCCAGCAGTATCCGGGACGAGTGGGGCATTCAGTACTTC. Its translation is CASSIRDEWGIQYF.

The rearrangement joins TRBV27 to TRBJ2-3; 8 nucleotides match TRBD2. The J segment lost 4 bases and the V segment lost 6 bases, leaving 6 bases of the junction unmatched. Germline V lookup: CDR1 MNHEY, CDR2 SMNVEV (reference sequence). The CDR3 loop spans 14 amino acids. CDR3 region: CASSPSSGPDTQYF. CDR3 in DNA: TGTGCCAGCAGCCCCTCTAGCGGGCCAGATACGCAGTATTTT.

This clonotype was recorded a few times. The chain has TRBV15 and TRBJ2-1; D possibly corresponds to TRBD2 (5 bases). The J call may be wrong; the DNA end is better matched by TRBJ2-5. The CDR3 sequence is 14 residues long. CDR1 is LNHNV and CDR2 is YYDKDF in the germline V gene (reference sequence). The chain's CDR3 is CATSRGGLQETQYF. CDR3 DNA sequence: TGTGCCACCAGCAGAGGCGGGCTTCAAGAGACCCAGTACTTC.

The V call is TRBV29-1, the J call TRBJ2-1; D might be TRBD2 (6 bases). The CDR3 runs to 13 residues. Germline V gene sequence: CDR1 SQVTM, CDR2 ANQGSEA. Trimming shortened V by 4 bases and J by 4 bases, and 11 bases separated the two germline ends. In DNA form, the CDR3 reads TGCAGCGTTGTAGGACGGGAGTACAATGAGCAGTTCTTC. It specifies CSVVGREYNEQFF.